The 2 T cell receptor beta chains presented below share a single source sample, sequenced in a study of blood T cell repertoires in COVID-19. The repertoire was sequenced with immunoSEQ multiplex PCR; TCRdb's copy has only in-frame clones and lacks some. This repertoire shows about 43,000 clones, just over 85% found once; its top ten account for around 8.3%. Sequences were obtained from peripheral blood. All receptors derive from a man aged 55 to 69 with active COVID-19.

The chain couples TRBV10-3 to TRBJ2-7; 11 nucleotides match TRBD1. Germline V gene sequence: CDR1 ENHRY, CDR2 SYGVKD. The CDR3 spans 14 residues. J gave up 1 base and V 11 bases, and 7 bases lay outside the gene matches. This CDR3 reads CAARGQGESYEQYF. As DNA, the CDR3 is TGTGCCGCCCGGGGACAGGGGGAGTCCTACGAGCAGTACTTC.

This CDR3 is CASSQGEQNKDRNKGGYTF. The CDR3 DNA sequence: TGTGCCAGCAGCCAAGGGGAGCAAAATAAGGACAGGAATAAAGGGGGCTACACCTTC. The chain carries TRBV4-2 and TRBJ1-2; 7 positions match TRBD1. V gave up 1 base and J gave up 8 bases; unmatched junction bases: 22. CDR1 is LGHNA and CDR2 is YNFKEQ in the germline V gene. The CDR3 is 19 amino acids.